This T cell receptor (beta chain) was observed in a study of T cell clonotyping in hematopoietic cell transplantation. Trimming at V came to 3 bases and at J to 5 bases, leaving 6 bases not matched to a gene. The V gene's germline CDR1 is SGHNT and CDR2 YYREEE (reference sequence). The CDR3 length is 15 residues. The protocol was immunoSEQ multiplex PCR, while the TCRdb copy is restricted to in-frame clones and leaves out a portion. Found here are a few thousand clones, over 60% of them singletons; the top ten hold roughly 36%. This sequence was found in a male patient aged 50 or older who had an allogeneic stem cell transplant from an unrelated donor, so the T cells may come from the graft donor. Some clones in this sample may be carry-over from other donors' samples. Sequencing used peripheral blood mononuclear cells, obtained 100 days after allogeneic stem cell transplant. V and J are TRBV5-4 and TRBJ2-3; 10 bases match TRBD2. The CDR3: CASSSPSGSKDTQYF. Written as DNA, the CDR3 is TGTGCCAGCAGCTCGCCTAGCGGGAGTAAAGATACGCAGTATTTT.